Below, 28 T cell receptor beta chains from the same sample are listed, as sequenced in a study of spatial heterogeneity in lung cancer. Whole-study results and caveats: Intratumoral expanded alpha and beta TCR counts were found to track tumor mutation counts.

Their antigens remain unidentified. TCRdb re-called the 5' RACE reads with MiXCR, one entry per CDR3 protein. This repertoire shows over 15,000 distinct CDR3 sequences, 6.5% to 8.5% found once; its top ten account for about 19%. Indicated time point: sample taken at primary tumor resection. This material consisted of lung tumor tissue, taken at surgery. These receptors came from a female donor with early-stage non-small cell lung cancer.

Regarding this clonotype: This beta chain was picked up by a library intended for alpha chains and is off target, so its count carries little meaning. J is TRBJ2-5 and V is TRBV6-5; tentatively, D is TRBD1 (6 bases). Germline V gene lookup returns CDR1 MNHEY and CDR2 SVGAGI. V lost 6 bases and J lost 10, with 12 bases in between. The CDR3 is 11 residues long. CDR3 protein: CASSQGSNQYF. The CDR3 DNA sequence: TGTGCCAGCAGCCAGGGGAGTAACCAGTACTTC.

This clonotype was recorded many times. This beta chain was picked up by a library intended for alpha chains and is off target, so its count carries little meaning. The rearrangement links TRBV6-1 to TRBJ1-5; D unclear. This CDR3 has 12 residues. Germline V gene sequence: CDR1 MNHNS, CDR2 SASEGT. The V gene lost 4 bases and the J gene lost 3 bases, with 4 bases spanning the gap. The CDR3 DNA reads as TGTGCCAGCAGTGGGCCCAATCAGCCCCAGCATTTT. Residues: CASSGPNQPQHF.

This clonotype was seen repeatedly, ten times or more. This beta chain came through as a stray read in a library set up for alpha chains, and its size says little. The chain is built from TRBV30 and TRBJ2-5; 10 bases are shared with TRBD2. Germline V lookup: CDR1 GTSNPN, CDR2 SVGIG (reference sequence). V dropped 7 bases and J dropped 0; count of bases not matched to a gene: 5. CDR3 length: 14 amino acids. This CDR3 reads CALERGGYQETQYF. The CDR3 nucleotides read TGTGCCTTAGAGCGGGGGGGGTACCAAGAGACCCAGTACTTC.

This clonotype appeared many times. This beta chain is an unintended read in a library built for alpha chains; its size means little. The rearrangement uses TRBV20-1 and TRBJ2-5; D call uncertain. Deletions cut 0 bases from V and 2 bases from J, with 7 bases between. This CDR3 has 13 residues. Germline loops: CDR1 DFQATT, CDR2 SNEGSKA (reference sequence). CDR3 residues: CSARDPPQETQYF. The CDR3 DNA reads TGCAGTGCTAGAGATCCACCTCAAGAGACCCAGTACTTC.

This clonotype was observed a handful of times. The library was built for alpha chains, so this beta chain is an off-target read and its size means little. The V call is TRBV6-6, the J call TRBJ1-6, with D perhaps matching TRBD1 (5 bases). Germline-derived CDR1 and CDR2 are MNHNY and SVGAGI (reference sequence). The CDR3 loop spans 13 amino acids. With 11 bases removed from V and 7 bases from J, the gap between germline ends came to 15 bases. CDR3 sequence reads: CAGRGPDNSPLHF. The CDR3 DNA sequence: TGTGCCGGACGGGGACCCGACAATTCACCCCTCCACTTT.

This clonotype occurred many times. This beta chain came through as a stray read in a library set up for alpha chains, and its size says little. The CDR3 region is CASSPGQAGQPQHF. The CDR3 nucleotides are TGCGCCAGCAGCCCGGGGCAGGCGGGACAGCCCCAGCATTTT. The chain couples TRBV5-1 to TRBJ1-5; possible D gene TRBD1, 5 bases. The V and J ends lost 4 bases and 7 bases respectively, with 15 bases between them. The CDR3 has 14 residues. From germline, CDR1 is SGHRS and CDR2 YFSETQ.

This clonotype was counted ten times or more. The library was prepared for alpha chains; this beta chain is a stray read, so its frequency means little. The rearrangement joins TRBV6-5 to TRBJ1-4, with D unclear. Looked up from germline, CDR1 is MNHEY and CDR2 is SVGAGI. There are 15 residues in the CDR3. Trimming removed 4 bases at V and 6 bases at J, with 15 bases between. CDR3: CASSWRPTGDEKLFF. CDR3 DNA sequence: TGTGCCAGCAGTTGGAGACCGACTGGGGATGAAAAACTGTTTTTT.

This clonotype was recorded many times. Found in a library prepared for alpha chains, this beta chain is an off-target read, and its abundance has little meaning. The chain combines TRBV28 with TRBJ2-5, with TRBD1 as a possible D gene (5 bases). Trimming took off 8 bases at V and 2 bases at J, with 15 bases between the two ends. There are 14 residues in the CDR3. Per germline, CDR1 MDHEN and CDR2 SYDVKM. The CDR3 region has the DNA TGTGCCAGCCGATCCCTGACAGTACAAGAGACCCAGTACTTC. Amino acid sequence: CASRSLTVQETQYF.

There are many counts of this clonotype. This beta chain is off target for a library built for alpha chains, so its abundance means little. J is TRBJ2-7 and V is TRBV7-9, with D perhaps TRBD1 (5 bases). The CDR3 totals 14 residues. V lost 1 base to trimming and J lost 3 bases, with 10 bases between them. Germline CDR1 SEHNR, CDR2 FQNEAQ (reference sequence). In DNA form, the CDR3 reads TGTGCCAGCAGCTTAGGGGCAGGGCTCTACGAGCAGTACTTC. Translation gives CASSLGAGLYEQYF.

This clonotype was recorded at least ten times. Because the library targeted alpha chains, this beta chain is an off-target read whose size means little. The CDR3 DNA reads TGTGCCAGCAGCGTAGTCGGAAGGGCGAACACCGGGGAGCTGTTTTTT. This sequence encodes CASSVVGRANTGELFF. The chain carries TRBV9 and TRBJ2-2; D is uncertain. Germline-derived CDR1 and CDR2 are SGDLS and YYNGEE. V was shortened by 0 bases and J by 0 bases, with 9 bases between the two germline ends. The CDR3 consists of 16 residues.

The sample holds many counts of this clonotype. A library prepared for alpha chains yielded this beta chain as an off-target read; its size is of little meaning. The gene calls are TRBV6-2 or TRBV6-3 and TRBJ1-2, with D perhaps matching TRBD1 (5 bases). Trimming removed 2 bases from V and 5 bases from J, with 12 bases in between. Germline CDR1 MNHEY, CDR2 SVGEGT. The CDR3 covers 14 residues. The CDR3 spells CASSYGDPQYGYTF. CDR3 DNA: TGTGCCAGCAGTTACGGGGACCCTCAATATGGCTACACCTTC.

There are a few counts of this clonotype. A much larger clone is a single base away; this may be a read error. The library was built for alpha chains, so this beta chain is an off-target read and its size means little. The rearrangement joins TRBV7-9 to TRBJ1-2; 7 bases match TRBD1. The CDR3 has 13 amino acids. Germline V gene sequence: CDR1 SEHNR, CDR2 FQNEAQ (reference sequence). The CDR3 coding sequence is TGTGCCATCAGCACGGGACAGAACTATGGCTACACCTTC. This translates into CAISTGQNYGYTF. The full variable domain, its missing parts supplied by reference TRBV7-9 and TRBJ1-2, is DTGVSQNPRHKITKRGQNVTFRCDPISEHNRLYWYRQTLGQGPEFLTYFQNEAQLEKSRLLSDRFSAERPKGSFSTLEIQRTEQGDSAMYLCAISTGQNYGYTFGSGTRLTVV.

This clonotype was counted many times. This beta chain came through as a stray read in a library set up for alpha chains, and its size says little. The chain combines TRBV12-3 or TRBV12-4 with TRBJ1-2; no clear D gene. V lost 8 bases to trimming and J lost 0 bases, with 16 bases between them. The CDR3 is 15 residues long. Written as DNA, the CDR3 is TGTGCCAGCCTTCTAGGCGCGGTTTCTAACTATGGCTACACCTTC. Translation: CASLLGAVSNYGYTF.

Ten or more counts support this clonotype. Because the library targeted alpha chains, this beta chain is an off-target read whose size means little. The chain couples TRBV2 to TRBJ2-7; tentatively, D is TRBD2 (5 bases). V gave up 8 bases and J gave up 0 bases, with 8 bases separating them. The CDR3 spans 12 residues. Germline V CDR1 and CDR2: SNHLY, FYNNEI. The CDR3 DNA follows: TGTGCCAGCTCTGAGGGCTCCTACGAGCAGTACTTC. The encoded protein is CASSEGSYEQYF. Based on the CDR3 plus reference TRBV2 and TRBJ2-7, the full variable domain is EPEVTQTPSHQVTQMGQEVILRCVPISNHLYFYWYRQILGQKVEFLVSFYNNEISEKSEIFDDQFSVERPDGSNFTLKIRSTKLEDSAMYFCASSEGSYEQYFGPGTRLTVT.

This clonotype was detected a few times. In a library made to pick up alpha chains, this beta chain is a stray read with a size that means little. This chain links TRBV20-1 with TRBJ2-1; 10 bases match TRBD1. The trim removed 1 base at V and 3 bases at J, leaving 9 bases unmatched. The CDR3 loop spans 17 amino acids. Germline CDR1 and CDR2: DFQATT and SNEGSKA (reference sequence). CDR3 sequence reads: CSARGPWGQGFYNEQFF. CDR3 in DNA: TGCAGTGCTAGAGGCCCCTGGGGACAGGGGTTCTACAATGAGCAGTTCTTC.

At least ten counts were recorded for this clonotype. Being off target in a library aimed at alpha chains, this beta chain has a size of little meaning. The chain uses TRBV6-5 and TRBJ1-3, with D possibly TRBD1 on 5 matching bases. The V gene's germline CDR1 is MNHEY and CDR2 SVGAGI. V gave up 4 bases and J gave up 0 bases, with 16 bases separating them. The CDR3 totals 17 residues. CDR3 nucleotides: TGTGCCAGCAGTTCCCCCCAGGGACCGCGCTCTGGAAACACCATATATTTT. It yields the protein CASSSPQGPRSGNTIYF.

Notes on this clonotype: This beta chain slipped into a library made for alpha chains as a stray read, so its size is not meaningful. CDR3 sequence (DNA): TGTGCCAGCAGCCCAAATTTGATCGGACAGGCCTCCTACGAGCAGTACTTC. Translating gives CASSPNLIGQASYEQYF. The chain employs TRBV12-3 or TRBV12-4 and TRBJ2-7; 7 bases align to TRBD1. Trimming cost V 6 bases and J 0 bases; bases outside gene matches: 14. The CDR3 contains 17 residues.

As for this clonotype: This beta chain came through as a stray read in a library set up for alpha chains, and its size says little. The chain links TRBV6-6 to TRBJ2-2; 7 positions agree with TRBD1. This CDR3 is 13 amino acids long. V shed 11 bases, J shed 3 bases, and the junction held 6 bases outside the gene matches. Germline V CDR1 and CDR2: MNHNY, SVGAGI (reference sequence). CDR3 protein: CAVRDSYTGELFF. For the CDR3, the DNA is TGTGCCGTAAGGGACAGCTACACCGGGGAGCTGTTTTTT.

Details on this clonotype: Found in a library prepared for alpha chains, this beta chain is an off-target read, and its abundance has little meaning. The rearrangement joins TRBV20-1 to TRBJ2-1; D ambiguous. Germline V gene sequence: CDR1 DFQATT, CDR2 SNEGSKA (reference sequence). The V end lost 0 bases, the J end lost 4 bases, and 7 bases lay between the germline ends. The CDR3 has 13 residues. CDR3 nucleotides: TGCAGTGCTAGAGATAGTCGGTACAATGAGCAGTTCTTC. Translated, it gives CSARDSRYNEQFF.

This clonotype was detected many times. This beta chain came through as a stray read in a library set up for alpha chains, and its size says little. The CDR3 coding sequence is TGCGCCAGCAGCAAGACAGGGTTCGGAAATACGCAGTATTTT. Protein: CASSKTGFGNTQYF. This chain links TRBV5-1 with TRBJ2-3; TRBD1 matches at 7 bases. CDR1 SGHRS and CDR2 YFSETQ come from the germline V gene. The CDR3 has 14 amino acids. The ends lost 4 bases at V and 7 bases at J; junction bases unmatched: 9.

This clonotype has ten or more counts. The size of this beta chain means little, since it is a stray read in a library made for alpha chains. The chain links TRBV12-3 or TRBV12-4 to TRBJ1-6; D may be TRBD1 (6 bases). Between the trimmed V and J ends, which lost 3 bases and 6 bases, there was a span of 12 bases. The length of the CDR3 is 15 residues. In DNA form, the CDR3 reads TGTGCCAGCAGTTTGTTTACAGGGATTAATTCACCCCTCCACTTT. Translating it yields CASSLFTGINSPLHF.

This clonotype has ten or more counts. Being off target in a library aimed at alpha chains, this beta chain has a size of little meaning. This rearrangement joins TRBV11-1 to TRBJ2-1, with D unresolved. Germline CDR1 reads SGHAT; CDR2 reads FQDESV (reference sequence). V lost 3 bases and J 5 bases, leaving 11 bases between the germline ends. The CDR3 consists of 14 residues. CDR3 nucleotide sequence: TGTGCCAGCAGCTTTAGGCGAGGCAACAATGAGCAGTTCTTC. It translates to CASSFRRGNNEQFF.

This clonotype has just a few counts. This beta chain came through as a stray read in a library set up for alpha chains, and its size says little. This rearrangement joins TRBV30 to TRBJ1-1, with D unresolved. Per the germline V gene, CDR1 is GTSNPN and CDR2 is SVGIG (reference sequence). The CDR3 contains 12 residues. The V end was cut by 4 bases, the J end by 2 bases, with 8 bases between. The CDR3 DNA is TGTGCCTGGACCGGCGGAAACACTGAAGCTTTCTTT. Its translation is CAWTGGNTEAFF.

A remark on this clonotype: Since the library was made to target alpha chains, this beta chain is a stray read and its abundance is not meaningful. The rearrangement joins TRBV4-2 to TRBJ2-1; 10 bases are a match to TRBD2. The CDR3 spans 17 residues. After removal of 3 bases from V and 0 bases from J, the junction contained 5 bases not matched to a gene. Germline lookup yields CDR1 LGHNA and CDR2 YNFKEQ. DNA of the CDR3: TGTGCCAGCAGCCACCCTAGCGGGGGAGCCTCCTACAATGAGCAGTTCTTC. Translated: CASSHPSGGASYNEQFF.

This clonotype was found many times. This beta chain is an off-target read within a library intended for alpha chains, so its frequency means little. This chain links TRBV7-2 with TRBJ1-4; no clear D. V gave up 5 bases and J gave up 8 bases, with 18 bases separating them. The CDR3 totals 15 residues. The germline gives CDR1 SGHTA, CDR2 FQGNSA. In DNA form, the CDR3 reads TGTGCCAGCAGCCGAGATGGGAGAAGAGGCGAAAAACTGTTTTTT. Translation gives CASSRDGRRGEKLFF.

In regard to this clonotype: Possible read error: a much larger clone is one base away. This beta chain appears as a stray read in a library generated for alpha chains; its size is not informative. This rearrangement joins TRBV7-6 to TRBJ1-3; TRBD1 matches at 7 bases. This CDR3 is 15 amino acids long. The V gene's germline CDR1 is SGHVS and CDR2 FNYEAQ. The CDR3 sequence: CASSDYRGSGNTINF. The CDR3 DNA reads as TGTGCCAGCAGCGATTACAGGGGATCTGGAAACACCATAAATTTT.

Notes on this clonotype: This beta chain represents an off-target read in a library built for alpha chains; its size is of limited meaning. The CDR3 protein is CASSFHGAYEQYF. CDR3 bases: TGTGCCAGCAGCTTCCACGGGGCCTACGAGCAGTACTTC. The V gene is TRBV7-3, the J gene TRBJ2-7, with D perhaps TRBD2 (5 bases). CDR3 length equals 13 residues. The ends were cut back, 3 bases at V and 2 bases at J, with 8 bases in the middle. Per germline, CDR1 SGHTA and CDR2 FQGTGA.

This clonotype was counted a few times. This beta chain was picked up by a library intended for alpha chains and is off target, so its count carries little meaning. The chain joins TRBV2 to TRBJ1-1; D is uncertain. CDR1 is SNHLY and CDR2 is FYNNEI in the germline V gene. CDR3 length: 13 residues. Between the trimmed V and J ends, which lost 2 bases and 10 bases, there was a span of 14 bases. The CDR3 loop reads CASSERGWLGAFF. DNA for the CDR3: TGTGCCAGCAGTGAAAGAGGGTGGCTGGGAGCTTTCTTT.